This T cell receptor (beta chain) comes out of a study of cytomegalovirus exposure and HLA in healthy donors. Study information: About 200 million T cells yielded around 120 million unique TCR beta sequences in earlier analysis. General observations from the study: Cytomegalovirus-associated status was assigned to roughly 160 TCR beta chains. Solely CMV serostatus was available to characterize immune exposure.

In the case of this clone: What it recognizes is unknown.

It was with 60 Vbeta and 13 Jbeta primers that the PCR ran. In the authors' workflow: A follow-up analysis tallied about 80 million unique TCR beta chains, roughly 11 million shared. Measured with immunoSEQ multiplex PCR; TCRdb has only the in-frame clones, and not every one. V and J calls and clone size follow that table, whereas D and trimming were derived from the DNA. The sample yields over 75,000 clones, 67% seen once. The length of the CDR3 is 16 residues. With V trimmed by 0 bases and J by 3 bases, 6 bases remained unmatched. Germline V gives CDR1 SGHRS, CDR2 YFSETQ. This chain uses TRBV5-1 with TRBJ2-3, with 8 nucleotides matching TRBD2. Specimen: PBMCs. The source is a young man in good health and CMV-seronegative. CDR3 amino acids: CASSLGAGLVTDTQYF. The CDR3 DNA reads TGCGCCAGCAGCTTGGGAGCGGGACTAGTAACAGATACGCAGTATTTT.